This TCR beta chain appears in the sequencing data of a study of T cell responses to AZD1222 COVID-19 vaccine. General study findings and limits: Sampled repertoires all dated from after the peak T cell response. White British people made up most donors, females outnumbered males, and clonal diversity was possibly underestimated.

This CDR3 has 13 residues. J lost 8 bases, V lost 4 bases, and 8 bases had no gene match. Germline V lookup: CDR1 SGHNT, CDR2 YYREEE (reference sequence). This clone has more than one count but fewer than ten. Its target is not known. Libraries were prepared by immunoSEQ multiplex PCR; TCRdb keeps only in-frame clonotypes and omits some of them. This sample has under 100,000 clones, with nearly 90% found just once. The TCR was taken from an adult in good health. Source: peripheral blood, taken on day 0 of AZD1222 vaccination. V is TRBV5-4 and J is TRBJ1-2; 7 bases match TRBD1. The CDR3 is CASSQDRADGYTF. CDR3 DNA: TGTGCCAGCAGCCAAGACAGGGCGGACGGCTACACCTTC.